The T cell receptor (beta chain) described here comes from a study of cytomegalovirus exposure and HLA in healthy donors. Within the sample, this clone is medium-sized. Its matching antigen is unknown. CDR1 and CDR2 from the germline V gene are SGDLS and YYNGEE. With 3 bases clipped from V and 6 bases from J, the junction kept 8 bases outside the gene matches. The CDR3 covers 14 residues. Study findings and constraints: Available immune exposure information covered CMV serostatus only.

It was with 60 Vbeta and 13 Jbeta primers that the PCR ran. TCRdb's table, derived via immunoSEQ multiplex PCR, lists solely in-frame clones and lacks some. The sample lists about 89,000 clones, 60% to 80% occurring once. This chain links TRBV9 with TRBJ1-1, with 7 bases identical to TRBD1. Sequencing was performed on PBMCs. The clonotype comes from a man under 40 in good health and CMV-seronegative. In DNA form, the CDR3 reads TGTGCCAGCAGCGAAACAGGGGACTTAGCTGAAGCTTTCTTT. It is translated as CASSETGDLAEAFF.